Below, 10 T cell receptor beta chains from the same sample are listed, as sequenced in a study of control samples from healthy donors and cancer patients (dated by TCRdb to the early 2020s). Library preparation used the immunoSEQ multiplex PCR assay. Entries here come from immuneACCESS through TCRdb and include only in-frame sequences with V and J called. Some clones fail to appear in such tables; in the studies checked, an unresolved V gene covers under half of the shortfall, and the cause of the remainder is unknown. The sample contains 85,000 to 95,000 clones, about nine tenths of them found a single time. In total, the top ten clones hold approximately 14% of the sample. Input material: blood. The receptor set was obtained from a woman aged 70-85 years in good health.

The gene calls are TRBV28 and TRBJ2-3; TRBD1 or TRBD2 may be the D gene (5 bases each). Germline V gene data show CDR1 as MDHEN and CDR2 as SYDVKM. The CDR3 totals 16 residues. V lost 4 bases to trimming and J lost 0 bases, with 14 bases between them. CDR3 amino acids: CASSSSQGASTDTQYF. The CDR3 nucleotides are TGTGCCAGCAGTTCAAGCCAGGGAGCTAGCACAGATACGCAGTATTTT.

J is TRBJ1-2 and V is TRBV6-4, with a weak D call TRBD1 (5 bases). In germline, CDR1 is MRHNA, CDR2 SNTAGT. This CDR3 has 15 residues. Trimming cost V 0 bases and J 7 bases, with 15 bases left between them. Here the CDR3 reads CASSDSSTGEIGYTF. The CDR3 DNA reads as TGTGCCAGCAGTGACTCGAGCACAGGCGAAATTGGCTACACCTTC.

The rearrangement uses TRBV5-1 and TRBJ2-4; 7 nucleotides agree with TRBD2. CDR3 size: 16 residues. The V gene end was trimmed by 4 bases and the J gene end by 8 bases; junction bases not matched to a gene: 15. Germline V lookup: CDR1 SGHRS, CDR2 YFSETQ. DNA of the CDR3: TGCGCCAGCAGCCCCTATTTCTCGCGGGAGAGGGACATTCAGTACTTC. Translation gives CASSPYFSRERDIQYF.

This sequence joins TRBV9 and TRBJ2-7; tentative D call: TRBD2 (5 bases). This CDR3 region has 13 residues. The germline V gene has CDR1 SGDLS and CDR2 YYNGEE. Between the trimmed V and J ends, which lost 0 bases and 7 bases, there was a span of 11 bases. The CDR3 DNA sequence: TGTGCCAGCAGCGTAGGCAGTCGGGAAGAGCAGTACTTC. Encoded protein: CASSVGSREEQYF.

The chain combines TRBV19 with TRBJ1-5; D unresolved. V was shortened by 7 bases and J by 4 bases, with 14 bases between the two germline ends. Germline loops: CDR1 LNHDA, CDR2 SQIVND (reference sequence). There are 14 residues in the CDR3. The CDR3 protein is CASKWRVGNQPQHF. The CDR3 DNA reads as TGTGCCAGTAAATGGCGGGTCGGAAATCAGCCCCAGCATTTT. The full variable domain, in which reference TRBV19 and TRBJ1-5 provide the parts outside the CDR3, is DGGITQSPKYLFRKEGQNVTLSCEQNLNHDAMYWYRQDPGQGLRLIYYSQIVNDFQKGDIAEGYSVSREKKESFPLTVTSAQKNPTAFYLCASKWRVGNQPQHFGDGTRLSIL.

V gene TRBV27 combines with J gene TRBJ1-2; perhaps TRBD1 as D (5 bases). Trimming took 5 bases from V and 8 from J, leaving 21 bases between them. The CDR3 runs 15 residues. Looked up from germline, CDR1 is MNHEY and CDR2 is SMNVEV (reference sequence). CDR3 region: CASSPPVERGGGYTF. The CDR3 DNA follows: TGTGCCAGCAGTCCCCCGGTAGAGAGGGGAGGCGGCTACACCTTC.

This clone appeared a few times. This chain connects TRBV7-8 to TRBJ2-7; 11 bases agree with TRBD2. The trim removed 4 bases at V and 6 bases at J, leaving 8 bases unmatched. The germline V gene has CDR1 SGHVS and CDR2 FQNEAQ. This CDR3 contains 15 residues. Here the CDR3 reads CASSSSGTSGGEQYF. CDR3 DNA: TGTGCCAGCAGCTCGTCCGGGACTAGCGGCGGCGAGCAGTACTTC.

This clone was seen a single time. The V call is TRBV6-7, the J call TRBJ1-1; no clear D. TRBV6-7 is annotated as an ORF whose role is uncertain. The CDR3 runs to 13 residues. V lost 8 bases, J lost 4 bases, and 14 bases lay in between. The chain's CDR3 is CASSPLFTTEAFF. The CDR3 nucleotides read TGTGCCAGCTCCCCCCTATTTACCACTGAAGCTTTCTTT.

The chain joins TRBV27 to TRBJ2-5; 11 bases match TRBD2. V shed 6 bases, J shed 2 bases, and the junction held 14 bases outside the gene matches. The germline CDR1 and CDR2 sequences are MNHEY and SMNVEV (reference sequence). The CDR3 spans 18 residues. The CDR3, as DNA: TGTGCCAGCAGGCGAAAAACTGTACTAGCGGGGGAACAAGAGACCCAGTACTTC. This encodes CASRRKTVLAGEQETQYF.

The rearrangement links TRBV6-5 to TRBJ1-1; 12 bases line up with TRBD1. Germline V gives CDR1 MNHEY, CDR2 SVGAGI. This CDR3 is 16 amino acids long. After removal of 3 bases from V and 6 bases from J, the junction contained 8 bases not matched to a gene. In DNA form, the CDR3 reads TGTGCCAGCAGTTATTGGGACAGGGGGCAATTGGCTGAAGCTTTCTTT. Its protein product is CASSYWDRGQLAEAFF.